This T cell receptor (beta chain) was captured by sequencing in a study of blood T cell repertoires in COVID-19. Study background: The United States, Italy and Spain provided the acute and convalescent COVID-19 samples. Sources were T cells, B-cell-depleted T cells, or PBMCs; the material itself was cDNA or gDNA.

Deletions cut 0 bases from V and 13 bases from J, with 15 bases between. Germline V CDR1 and CDR2: WNHNN, SYGVQD (reference sequence). This CDR3 contains 14 residues. Clones were sequenced by immunoSEQ multiplex PCR, and TCRdb holds only the in-frame ones, with some missing. The table records 110,000 to 150,000 clones, just under 80% of them present only once. The chain joins TRBV10-1 to TRBJ2-2, with D possibly being TRBD1 (6 bases). Sequencing was performed on peripheral blood. The TCR sequence derives from an older woman with acute or convalescent COVID-19. CDR3 in amino acids: CASSESSPLRGLFF. In nucleotides, the CDR3 is TGCGCCAGCAGTGAGTCGTCTCCACTCAGGGGGCTGTTTTTT.